The rows below give T cell receptor beta chains drawn from one sample of a study of blood T cell repertoires in COVID-19. Some clones are missing from TCRdb's copy, which holds only in-frame ones; the method was immunoSEQ multiplex PCR. There are 150,000 or so clones in the sample; 88% occur only once, and roughly 24% lies in the top ten. Sequencing was performed on peripheral blood. These receptors originate from a man in his sixties with acute or convalescent COVID-19. Each CDR3 is given with its conserved first and last residue. A D gene is named only where the DNA matches it firmly. Rows give clone size only sometimes, using once, few, many, or a class for an expanded clone.

d_call: TRBD2; clone_size: -; v_call: TRBV5-1; j_call: TRBJ2-7; cdr3_aa: CASSPTSGPTYEQYF; cdr3_nt: TGCGCCAGCAGCCCAACTAGCGGGCCTACCTACGAGCAGTACTTC
d_call: TRBD2; clone_size: -; v_call: TRBV12-5; j_call: TRBJ2-5; cdr3_aa: CASGFPASGRVGETQYF; cdr3_nt: TGTGCTAGTGGTTTTCCCGCTAGCGGGAGGGTTGGGGAGACCCAGTACTTC
d_call: TRBD1; clone_size: -; v_call: TRBV5-4; j_call: TRBJ2-7; cdr3_aa: CASSLNRGHEQYF; cdr3_nt: TGTGCCAGCAGCTTGAACAGGGGCCACGAGCAGTACTTC
d_call: -; clone_size: -; v_call: TRBV19; j_call: TRBJ2-3; cdr3_aa: CASSSLSTDTQYF; cdr3_nt: TGTGCCAGTAGTAGTTTAAGCACAGATACGCAGTATTTT
d_call: TRBD1; clone_size: -; v_call: TRBV11-2; j_call: TRBJ1-2; cdr3_aa: CASSLDGTGVYGYTF; cdr3_nt: TGTGCCAGCAGCTTAGATGGGACAGGGGTCTATGGCTACACCTTC
d_call: -; clone_size: -; v_call: TRBV11-2; j_call: TRBJ2-3; cdr3_aa: CASSPDRSLGNTQYF; cdr3_nt: TGTGCCAGCAGCCCCGACAGGTCCCTGGGCAATACGCAGTATTTT
d_call: TRBD2; clone_size: once; v_call: TRBV7-3; j_call: TRBJ2-1; cdr3_aa: CASSLGTSGSNEQFF; cdr3_nt: TGTGCCAGCAGCTTAGGGACTAGCGGGAGCAATGAGCAGTTCTTC
d_call: -; clone_size: -; v_call: TRBV6-1; j_call: TRBJ1-2; cdr3_aa: CASSEGPGINYGYTF; cdr3_nt: TGTGCCAGCAGTGAAGGGCCGGGGATCAACTATGGCTACACCTTC
d_call: -; clone_size: -; v_call: TRBV9; j_call: TRBJ2-1; cdr3_aa: CASSVSNNNEQFF; cdr3_nt: TGTGCCAGCAGCGTCTCGAACAACAATGAGCAGTTCTTC
d_call: -; clone_size: -; v_call: TRBV29-1; j_call: TRBJ1-2; cdr3_aa: CSVGLTVSGYTF; cdr3_nt: TGCAGCGTTGGATTGACAGTTAGCGGCTACACCTTC
d_call: TRBD2; clone_size: few; v_call: TRBV6-2/TRBV6-3; j_call: TRBJ2-4; cdr3_aa: CASSHPGLAGVNIQYF; cdr3_nt: TGTGCCAGCAGCCACCCGGGACTAGCGGGGGTGAACATTCAGTACTTC
d_call: TRBD1; clone_size: -; v_call: TRBV9; j_call: TRBJ1-5; cdr3_aa: CASSVTGDIVQPQHF; cdr3_nt: TGTGCCAGCAGCGTAACAGGGGACATCGTTCAGCCCCAGCATTTT
d_call: -; clone_size: -; v_call: TRBV19; j_call: TRBJ1-1; cdr3_aa: CASSIVLATEAFF; cdr3_nt: TGTGCCAGTAGTATAGTTTTGGCCACTGAAGCTTTCTTT
d_call: TRBD1; clone_size: -; v_call: TRBV2; j_call: TRBJ2-7; cdr3_aa: CASTLLTTGVEQYF; cdr3_nt: TGTGCCAGCACCCTTTTAACGACAGGGGTTGAGCAGTACTTC
d_call: -; clone_size: -; v_call: TRBV29-1; j_call: TRBJ2-4; cdr3_aa: CSVAGGKNIQYF; cdr3_nt: TGCAGCGTTGCCGGGGGCAAAAACATTCAGTACTTC
d_call: -; clone_size: -; v_call: TRBV11-3; j_call: TRBJ2-3; cdr3_aa: CASSGVRASVSDTQYF; cdr3_nt: TGTGCCAGCAGCGGGGTCCGGGCTAGCGTTTCCGATACGCAGTATTTT
d_call: TRBD2; clone_size: once; v_call: TRBV10-3; j_call: TRBJ2-3; cdr3_aa: CAISRERGTDTQYF; cdr3_nt: TGTGCCATCAGCCGGGAGCGGGGGACAGATACGCAGTATTTT
d_call: TRBD1; clone_size: -; v_call: TRBV7-2; j_call: TRBJ2-7; cdr3_aa: CASSFRQQGVGEQYF; cdr3_nt: TGTGCCAGCAGCTTTAGGCAACAGGGGGTCGGCGAGCAGTACTTC
d_call: -; clone_size: -; v_call: TRBV3-1/TRBV3-2; j_call: TRBJ1-2; cdr3_aa: CASSQHRANYGYTF; cdr3_nt: TGTGCCAGCAGCCAACACAGAGCTAACTATGGCTACACCTTC
d_call: -; clone_size: -; v_call: TRBV29-1; j_call: TRBJ2-7; cdr3_aa: CSVGGSSYEQYF; cdr3_nt: TGCAGCGTTGGGGGCTCCTCCTACGAGCAGTACTTC
d_call: TRBD1; clone_size: -; v_call: TRBV6-1; j_call: TRBJ2-7; cdr3_aa: CASREDWDRGLEQYF; cdr3_nt: TGTGCCAGCAGAGAAGATTGGGACAGGGGGCTCGAGCAGTACTTC
d_call: -; clone_size: -; v_call: TRBV7-9; j_call: TRBJ1-1; cdr3_aa: CASSLQSGAFF; cdr3_nt: TGTGCCAGCAGCCTCCAGTCGGGAGCTTTCTTT
d_call: -; clone_size: -; v_call: TRBV7-2; j_call: TRBJ1-2; cdr3_aa: CASAGNYGYTF; cdr3_nt: TGTGCCAGCGCGGGGAACTATGGCTACACCTTC
d_call: -; clone_size: -; v_call: TRBV28; j_call: TRBJ1-2; cdr3_aa: CASSPRGGYTF; cdr3_nt: TGTGCCAGCAGTCCCAGGGGTGGCTACACCTTC
d_call: TRBD2; clone_size: -; v_call: TRBV2; j_call: TRBJ2-3; cdr3_aa: CASRTGLAGDTQYF; cdr3_nt: TGTGCCAGCAGGACGGGACTAGCTGGCGATACGCAGTATTTT
d_call: -; clone_size: -; v_call: TRBV28; j_call: TRBJ1-2; cdr3_aa: CASSLSAGDYGYTF; cdr3_nt: TGTGCCAGCAGTTTATCCGCAGGGGACTATGGCTACACCTTC
d_call: TRBD1; clone_size: -; v_call: TRBV2; j_call: TRBJ1-5; cdr3_aa: CASSELGQGGPYSNQPQHF; cdr3_nt: TGTGCCAGCAGTGAACTCGGACAGGGTGGACCGTATAGCAATCAGCCCCAGCATTTT
d_call: TRBD2; clone_size: once; v_call: TRBV7-3; j_call: TRBJ2-2; cdr3_aa: CASSRGTSGPNTGELFF; cdr3_nt: TGTGCCAGCAGCAGAGGGACTAGCGGGCCGAACACCGGGGAGCTGTTTTTT
d_call: TRBD1; clone_size: -; v_call: TRBV5-6; j_call: TRBJ2-4; cdr3_aa: CASSFRDRGWLAKNIQYF; cdr3_nt: TGTGCCAGCAGCTTCCGGGACAGGGGCTGGCTAGCCAAAAACATTCAGTACTTC
d_call: TRBD1; clone_size: once; v_call: TRBV6-5; j_call: TRBJ2-7; cdr3_aa: CATETGGHYEQYF; cdr3_nt: TGTGCCACCGAGACAGGGGGCCACTACGAGCAGTACTTC
d_call: TRBD1; clone_size: -; v_call: TRBV5-4; j_call: TRBJ2-1; cdr3_aa: CASSFRQGYNEQFF; cdr3_nt: TGTGCCAGCAGCTTTAGACAGGGGTACAATGAGCAGTTCTTC
d_call: TRBD1; clone_size: -; v_call: TRBV7-9; j_call: TRBJ2-3; cdr3_aa: CASSQTGPYTQYF; cdr3_nt: TGTGCCAGCAGCCAGACAGGGCCTTATACGCAGTATTTT
d_call: TRBD1; clone_size: -; v_call: TRBV5-6; j_call: TRBJ2-4; cdr3_aa: CASHRGQIAKNIQYF; cdr3_nt: TGTGCCAGCCACCGGGGACAGATAGCCAAAAACATTCAGTACTTC
d_call: TRBD1; clone_size: -; v_call: TRBV6-2/TRBV6-3; j_call: TRBJ1-2; cdr3_aa: CASIPGTGGYGYTF; cdr3_nt: TGTGCCAGCATCCCCGGGACAGGAGGCTATGGCTACACCTTC
d_call: -; clone_size: few; v_call: TRBV7-9; j_call: TRBJ2-7; cdr3_aa: CASSLGGGPYEQYF; cdr3_nt: TGTGCCAGCAGCTTAGGAGGAGGACCCTACGAGCAGTACTTC
d_call: -; clone_size: -; v_call: TRBV11-2; j_call: TRBJ2-2; cdr3_aa: CASTPAGTGELFF; cdr3_nt: TGTGCCAGCACCCCTGCAGGGACCGGGGAGCTGTTTTTT
d_call: -; clone_size: few; v_call: TRBV6-4; j_call: TRBJ1-2; cdr3_aa: CASTPFHGSYGYTF; cdr3_nt: TGTGCCAGCACCCCCTTCCACGGGAGCTATGGCTACACCTTC
d_call: TRBD2; clone_size: -; v_call: TRBV5-4; j_call: TRBJ2-3; cdr3_aa: CASSLVRLAGGGDTQYF; cdr3_nt: TGTGCCAGCAGCTTGGTTCGACTAGCGGGAGGGGGAGATACGCAGTATTTT
d_call: TRBD1; clone_size: -; v_call: TRBV24-1; j_call: TRBJ2-5; cdr3_aa: CATSASPGQGAETQYF; cdr3_nt: TGTGCCACCAGTGCCTCGCCGGGACAGGGGGCGGAGACCCAGTACTTC
d_call: -; clone_size: -; v_call: TRBV5-1; j_call: TRBJ1-5; cdr3_aa: CASSLGQNSNQPQHF; cdr3_nt: TGCGCCAGCAGCTTGGGACAGAATAGCAATCAGCCCCAGCATTTT
d_call: -; clone_size: -; v_call: TRBV27; j_call: TRBJ1-6; cdr3_aa: CASIGSWGRGSPLHF; cdr3_nt: TGTGCCAGCATCGGATCTTGGGGTAGGGGTTCACCCCTCCACTTT
d_call: TRBD1; clone_size: -; v_call: TRBV11-2; j_call: TRBJ1-1; cdr3_aa: CASSPQGAPNTEAFF; cdr3_nt: TGTGCCAGCAGCCCCCAGGGGGCCCCGAACACTGAAGCTTTCTTT
d_call: TRBD2; clone_size: -; v_call: TRBV3-1/TRBV3-2; j_call: TRBJ2-3; cdr3_aa: CASSQRTSGVGDTQYF; cdr3_nt: TGTGCCAGCAGCCAAAGGACTAGCGGGGTAGGAGATACGCAGTATTTT
d_call: -; clone_size: -; v_call: TRBV27; j_call: TRBJ1-6; cdr3_aa: CDDIEGESYNSPLHF; cdr3_nt: TGTGACGACATCGAAGGGGAATCCTATAATTCACCCCTCCACTTT
d_call: -; clone_size: -; v_call: TRBV19; j_call: TRBJ1-2; cdr3_aa: CASSIREAGGYTF; cdr3_nt: TGTGCCAGTAGTATACGGGAAGCGGGAGGCTACACCTTC
d_call: -; clone_size: -; v_call: TRBV5-1; j_call: TRBJ1-2; cdr3_aa: CASSSAGAYGYTF; cdr3_nt: TGCGCCAGCAGCTCTGCAGGCGCCTATGGCTACACCTTC
d_call: -; clone_size: -; v_call: TRBV19; j_call: TRBJ1-1; cdr3_aa: CASSIAPRVEAFF; cdr3_nt: TGTGCCAGTAGTATAGCCCCGAGAGTTGAAGCTTTCTTT
d_call: -; clone_size: -; v_call: TRBV6-5; j_call: TRBJ1-1; cdr3_aa: CASSMTVNTEAFF; cdr3_nt: TGTGCCAGCAGCATGACAGTGAACACTGAAGCTTTCTTT
d_call: TRBD1; clone_size: -; v_call: TRBV7-9; j_call: TRBJ1-5; cdr3_aa: CASSSGGESNQPQHF; cdr3_nt: TGTGCCAGCAGCTCAGGGGGTGAGAGCAATCAGCCCCAGCATTTT
d_call: -; clone_size: -; v_call: TRBV24-1; j_call: TRBJ1-2; cdr3_aa: CATSDFNYGYTF; cdr3_nt: TGTGCCACCAGTGACTTTAACTATGGCTACACCTTC
d_call: -; clone_size: -; v_call: TRBV29-1; j_call: TRBJ1-1; cdr3_aa: CSVRIQLDTEAFF; cdr3_nt: TGCAGCGTTAGGATACAGTTGGACACTGAAGCTTTCTTT
d_call: -; clone_size: -; v_call: TRBV24-1; j_call: TRBJ1-2; cdr3_aa: CATSDFSGYGYTF; cdr3_nt: TGTGCCACCAGTGATTTCTCGGGGTATGGCTACACCTTC
d_call: TRBD2; clone_size: -; v_call: TRBV3-1/TRBV3-2; j_call: TRBJ2-2; cdr3_aa: CASRGGLAVTGELFF; cdr3_nt: TGTGCCAGCAGAGGCGGACTAGCGGTCACCGGGGAGCTGTTTTTT
d_call: TRBD2; clone_size: -; v_call: TRBV6-5; j_call: TRBJ2-3; cdr3_aa: CASKPSGTDTQYF; cdr3_nt: TGTGCCAGCAAACCTAGCGGGACAGATACGCAGTATTTT
d_call: -; clone_size: once; v_call: TRBV30; j_call: TRBJ2-3; cdr3_aa: CAWSWASADTQYF; cdr3_nt: TGTGCCTGGAGTTGGGCTAGCGCAGATACGCAGTATTTT
d_call: -; clone_size: -; v_call: TRBV5-8; j_call: TRBJ1-6; cdr3_aa: CASSLRPGALHF; cdr3_nt: TGTGCCAGCAGCCTTAGACCCGGGGCCCTCCACTTT
d_call: -; clone_size: few; v_call: TRBV12-3/TRBV12-4; j_call: TRBJ2-5; cdr3_aa: CASSLAARETQYF; cdr3_nt: TGTGCCAGCAGTTTGGCGGCCAGAGAGACCCAGTACTTC